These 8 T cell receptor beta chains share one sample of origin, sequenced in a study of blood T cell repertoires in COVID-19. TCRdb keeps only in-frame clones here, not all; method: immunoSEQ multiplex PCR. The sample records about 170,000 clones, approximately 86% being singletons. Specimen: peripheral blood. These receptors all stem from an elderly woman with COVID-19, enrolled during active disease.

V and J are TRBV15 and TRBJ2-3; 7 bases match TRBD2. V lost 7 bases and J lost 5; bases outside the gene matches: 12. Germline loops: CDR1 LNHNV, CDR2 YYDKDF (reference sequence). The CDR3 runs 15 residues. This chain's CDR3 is CATNLGPAGRDTQYF. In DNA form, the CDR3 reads TGTGCCACCAATTTAGGGCCAGCGGGAAGAGATACGCAGTATTTT. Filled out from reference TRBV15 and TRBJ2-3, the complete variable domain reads DAMVIQNPRYQVTQFGKPVTLSCSQTLNHNVMYWYQQKSSQAPKLLFHYYDKDFNNEADTPDNFQSRRPNTSFCFLDIRSPGLGDTAMYLCATNLGPAGRDTQYFGPGTRLTVL.

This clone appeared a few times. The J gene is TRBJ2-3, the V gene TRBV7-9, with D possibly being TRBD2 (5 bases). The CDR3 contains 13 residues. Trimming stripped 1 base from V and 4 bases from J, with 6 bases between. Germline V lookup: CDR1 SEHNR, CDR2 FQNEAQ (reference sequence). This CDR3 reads CASSLGGPDTQYF. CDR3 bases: TGTGCCAGCAGCTTAGGAGGGCCAGATACGCAGTATTTT.

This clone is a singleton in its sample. CDR3 residues: CASSLGQGSSEQFF. The DNA for the CDR3 is TGCGCCAGCAGCTTGGGACAGGGGTCTAGTGAGCAGTTCTTC. J is TRBJ2-1 and V is TRBV5-1; 8 bases match TRBD1. This CDR3 region has 14 residues. Trimming removed 0 bases from V and 9 bases from J; junction bases left unmatched: 5. From germline, CDR1 is SGHRS and CDR2 YFSETQ.

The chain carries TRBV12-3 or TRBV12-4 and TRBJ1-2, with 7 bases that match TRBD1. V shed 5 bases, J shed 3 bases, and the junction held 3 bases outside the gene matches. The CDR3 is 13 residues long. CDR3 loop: CASSGQADYGYTF. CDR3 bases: TGTGCCAGCAGTGGACAGGCGGACTATGGCTACACCTTC.

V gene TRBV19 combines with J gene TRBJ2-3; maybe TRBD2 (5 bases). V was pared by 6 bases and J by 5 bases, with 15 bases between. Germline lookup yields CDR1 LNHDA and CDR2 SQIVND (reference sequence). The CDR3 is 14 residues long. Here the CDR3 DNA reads TGTGCCAGTAGGTTTGAGAGGGCGGGAGATACGCAGTATTTT. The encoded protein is CASRFERAGDTQYF.

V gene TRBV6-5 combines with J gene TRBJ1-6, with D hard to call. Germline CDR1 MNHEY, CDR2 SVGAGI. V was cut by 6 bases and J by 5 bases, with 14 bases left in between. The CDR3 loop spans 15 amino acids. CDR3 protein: CASRVGLTNNSPLHF. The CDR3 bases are TGTGCCAGCAGAGTCGGACTGACTAATAATTCACCCCTCCACTTT.

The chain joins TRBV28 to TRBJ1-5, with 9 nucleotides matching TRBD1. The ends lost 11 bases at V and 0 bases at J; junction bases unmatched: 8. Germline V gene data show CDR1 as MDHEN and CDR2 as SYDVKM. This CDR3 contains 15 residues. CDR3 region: CAARQGGDSNQPQHF. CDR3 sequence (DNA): TGTGCCGCCCGACAGGGGGGGGATAGCAATCAGCCCCAGCATTTT.

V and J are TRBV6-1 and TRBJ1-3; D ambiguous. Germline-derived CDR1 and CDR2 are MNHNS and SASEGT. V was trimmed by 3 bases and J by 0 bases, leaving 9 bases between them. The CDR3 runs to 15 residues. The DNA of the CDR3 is TGTGCCAGCAGTGACACCTTGAGCTCTGGAAACACCATATATTTT. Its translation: CASSDTLSSGNTIYF.